The subject of this entry is one TCR beta chain. This clonotype was seen many times. Its antigen has not been determined. Compared with germline, one end of the junction differs, possibly owing to a read error. TCRdb records Illumina NovaSeq 6000 as the sequencer. TCRalpha and TCRbeta cDNA libraries were constructed by 5'RACE with constant-segment primers, with sample barcodes and unique molecular identifiers being introduced. Trizol reagent was used to extract RNA from every sample. Libraries were amplified in two PCR steps, with a second sample barcode and Illumina TruSeq adapters added in the second step. Sequencing of libraries was performed on an Illumina NovaSeq with 2 x 150 bp paired-end reads. In the paper's pipeline: Reads were demultiplexed and collapsed into UMI-guided consensus sequences with migec v1.2.7. Using mixcr v2.1.11, UMI consensuses were aligned to TRA and TRB V and J templates and then assembled into clonotypes. A clonotype was counted as expanded or contracted only if both edgeR and NoisET called the change significant, with noise models trained on biological replicates. edgeR calls used a false discovery rate-adjusted p below 0.01 and a log2 fold-change threshold of 1. PCA with hierarchical clustering of max-normalized trajectories of the 1000 most abundant clonotypes was used as exploratory dynamics analysis. Separately sequenced CD4+ and CD8+ repertoires were used to assign a CD4 or CD8 phenotype to each responding clone. Using fastp trimming at Q25 and MiXCR clonotype assembly, TCRdb reanalyzed the public sequencing data and kept in-frame beta chains. Each CDR3 protein gets just one entry, which takes the most common genes and DNA from the rows behind it. The V and J calls reflect TCRdb's pipeline rather than the authors' work. This sample lists hundreds of thousands of distinct CDR3 sequences; about 22% were detected once. The ten largest make up approximately 8% of the sample.

PBMCs were isolated by Ficoll-Paque density gradient centrifugation. This entry belongs to a study of T-cell memory formation after mild COVID-19 (dated by TCRdb to the early 2020s). At the level of the whole study: TCR sequence clusters from the two donors were largely donor specific. The cohort was made up of two young adult volunteers, one female and one male, who were previously healthy. In two donors, T-cell clones that expanded and contracted after mild COVID-19 were followed by sequencing TCRalpha and TCRbeta repertoires longitudinally.

Overall results and qualifications from the work: Some responding clones were detected in pre-infection memory, which suggested that pre-existing cross-reactive memory T cells had joined the SARS-CoV-2 response. Contracting CD4+ clones were located mainly in the CM and EM memory subsets, whereas CD8+ clones were found to be enriched in EMRA. Only a couple of mild cases were covered by the study, and larger cohorts that include severe cases with pre-infection samples were considered necessary. SARS-CoV-2 specificity was not confirmed for the second-wave clones peaking on day 37. Clones that contracted from day 15 to 85 showed balanced CD4/CD8 phenotypes, whereas a second wave of clones that expanded from day 15 to 37 leaned towards CD4+.

The CDR3 runs 13 amino acids, cysteine and phenylalanine included. Kept here is only the CDR3 DNA, which spans 39 bases and is read in frame from base 1. CDR1 KGHSH and CDR2 LQKENI are derived from the germline V gene. The TCR sequence derives from an adult woman who had mild COVID-19 (a few samples of this study predate the infection). The sample titles of this study are shuffled in the database, so cell type and time point are left out; the donor was told from shared clones. The rearranged chain carries TRBV18 and TRBJ2-7; tentative D gene TRBD1, with 5 bases matching. The specimen sequenced was PBMCs or a T cell subset sorted from them (not recorded which). The DNA is as follows: TGTGCCAGCTCACCCGCCCCAGGGTACGAACAGTACTTC. The translation is CASSPAPGYEQYF.